Listed below are T cell receptor beta chains from one sample, sequenced in a study of Ad26.COV2.S vaccination and SARS-CoV-2 variants. The table came from immunoSEQ multiplex PCR; TCRdb's copy has only in-frame clones and leaves some out. The repertoire holds 350,000 to 450,000 clones, with 83% as singletons. The sample here was peripheral blood, taken in a trial of Ad26.COV2.S vaccine versus placebo. The origin of the receptors is a person between 18 and 60 years old who received the Ad26.COV2.S COVID-19 vaccine or a placebo. CDR3s include the opening cysteine and the closing phenylalanine or tryptophan. D genes are given only for firm matches. Rows may omit the clone size; those that give it use once, few, many or a size class.

J gene: TRBJ2-7
V gene: TRBV7-9
clone size: NA
D gene: NA
CDR3 protein: CASSLVTSEQYF
CDR3 DNA: TGTGCCAGCAGCTTAGTAACTAGCGAGCAGTACTTC

J gene: TRBJ1-4
V gene: TRBV18
clone size: NA
D gene: TRBD1
CDR3 protein: CASSPIDRVNEKLFF
CDR3 DNA: TGTGCCAGCTCTCCAATCGACAGGGTGAATGAAAAACTGTTTTTT

J gene: TRBJ1-3
V gene: TRBV10-3
clone size: NA
D gene: NA
CDR3 protein: CAIRRDSGNTIYF
CDR3 DNA: TGTGCCATCCGCAGAGACTCTGGAAACACCATATATTTT

J gene: TRBJ2-5
V gene: TRBV7-9
clone size: NA
D gene: TRBD1
CDR3 protein: CASSFVGTGKETQYF
CDR3 DNA: TGTGCCAGCAGCTTCGTTGGGACAGGGAAAGAGACCCAGTACTTC

J gene: TRBJ2-7
V gene: TRBV4-3
clone size: NA
D gene: TRBD1
CDR3 protein: CASSQEQNRGLSYEQYF
CDR3 DNA: TGCGCCAGCAGCCAAGAGCAGAACAGGGGTCTTTCCTACGAGCAGTACTTC

J gene: TRBJ1-1
V gene: TRBV18
clone size: NA
D gene: NA
CDR3 protein: CASSLTTGGNTEAFF
CDR3 DNA: TGTGCCAGCTCACTAACGACGGGGGGGAACACTGAAGCTTTCTTT

J gene: TRBJ1-1
V gene: TRBV27
clone size: NA
D gene: TRBD1
CDR3 protein: CASSSGGRVRNTEAFF
CDR3 DNA: TGTGCCAGCAGTTCAGGGGGGCGGGTGCGGAACACTGAAGCTTTCTTT

J gene: TRBJ2-3
V gene: TRBV4-2
clone size: NA
D gene: TRBD1
CDR3 protein: CASRGDRTGSTDTQYF
CDR3 DNA: TGTGCCAGTAGGGGGGATCGGACAGGGAGCACAGATACGCAGTATTTT

J gene: TRBJ2-5
V gene: TRBV7-2
clone size: NA
D gene: NA
CDR3 protein: CASSLGLQETQYF
CDR3 DNA: TGTGCCAGCAGCTTAGGGCTGCAAGAGACCCAGTACTTC

J gene: TRBJ2-3
V gene: TRBV9
clone size: NA
D gene: NA
CDR3 protein: CASSLDPRWYDTQYF
CDR3 DNA: TGTGCCAGCAGCTTGGACCCGAGGTGGTACGATACGCAGTATTTT

J gene: TRBJ1-2
V gene: TRBV27
clone size: NA
D gene: NA
CDR3 protein: CASKGRAGYGYTF
CDR3 DNA: TGTGCCAGCAAGGGCAGGGCTGGCTATGGCTACACCTTC

J gene: TRBJ2-2
V gene: TRBV4-1
clone size: NA
D gene: NA
CDR3 protein: CASSPSRGIPGELFF
CDR3 DNA: TGCGCCAGCAGCCCCTCCCGGGGGATCCCCGGGGAGCTGTTTTTT

J gene: TRBJ2-4
V gene: TRBV5-8
clone size: NA
D gene: NA
CDR3 protein: CASRFRSGEPKNIQYF
CDR3 DNA: TGTGCCAGCAGGTTTCGTTCAGGGGAGCCCAAAAACATTCAGTACTTC

J gene: TRBJ2-1
V gene: TRBV3-1/TRBV3-2
clone size: NA
D gene: TRBD1
CDR3 protein: CASTGQGMVWEQFF
CDR3 DNA: TGTGCCAGCACCGGACAGGGAATGGTATGGGAGCAGTTCTTC

J gene: TRBJ2-5
V gene: TRBV7-2
clone size: NA
D gene: TRBD2
CDR3 protein: CASSAGLAGGGETQYF
CDR3 DNA: TGTGCCAGCAGCGCGGGACTAGCGGGGGGAGGGGAGACCCAGTACTTC

J gene: TRBJ1-1
V gene: TRBV6-5
clone size: NA
D gene: NA
CDR3 protein: CASRGSNTEAFF
CDR3 DNA: TGTGCCAGCCGGGGATCCAACACTGAAGCTTTCTTT

J gene: TRBJ2-7
V gene: TRBV11-2
clone size: NA
D gene: NA
CDR3 protein: CASSLADKPYEQYF
CDR3 DNA: TGTGCCAGCAGCTTAGCGGACAAACCCTACGAGCAGTACTTC

J gene: TRBJ2-2
V gene: TRBV4-1
clone size: NA
D gene: TRBD1
CDR3 protein: CASSPRGSTGELFF
CDR3 DNA: TGCGCCAGCAGCCCCAGGGGGAGCACCGGGGAGCTGTTTTTT

J gene: TRBJ1-6
V gene: TRBV6-1
clone size: NA
D gene: TRBD1
CDR3 protein: CASSTRQGGNSPLHF
CDR3 DNA: TGTGCCAGCAGTACTAGACAGGGCGGGAATTCACCCCTCCACTTT

J gene: TRBJ1-2
V gene: TRBV4-1
clone size: NA
D gene: NA
CDR3 protein: CASSQGPPGEKGYTF
CDR3 DNA: TGCGCCAGCAGCCAAGGCCCCCCAGGGGAGAAAGGCTACACCTTC

J gene: TRBJ1-4
V gene: TRBV27
clone size: NA
D gene: TRBD1
CDR3 protein: CASSLGTGTNEKLFF
CDR3 DNA: TGTGCCAGCAGTTTGGGGACAGGAACTAATGAAAAACTGTTTTTT

J gene: TRBJ2-7
V gene: TRBV11-2
clone size: NA
D gene: NA
CDR3 protein: CASSSTISYEQYF
CDR3 DNA: TGTGCCAGCAGCTCGACTATCAGCTACGAGCAGTACTTC

J gene: TRBJ1-4
V gene: TRBV3-1/TRBV3-2
clone size: NA
D gene: NA
CDR3 protein: CASSRTGFREKLFF
CDR3 DNA: TGTGCCAGCAGCCGTACAGGGTTTCGTGAAAAACTGTTTTTT

J gene: TRBJ2-7
V gene: TRBV24-1
clone size: NA
D gene: TRBD1
CDR3 protein: CATSDLTGTGDYEQYF
CDR3 DNA: TGTGCCACCAGTGACCTTACCGGGACAGGGGACTACGAGCAGTACTTC

J gene: TRBJ1-6
V gene: TRBV19
clone size: NA
D gene: NA
CDR3 protein: CASSIEGDGVPLHF
CDR3 DNA: TGTGCCAGTAGTATTGAGGGGGACGGAGTACCCCTCCACTTT

J gene: TRBJ2-4
V gene: TRBV3-1/TRBV3-2
clone size: NA
D gene: NA
CDR3 protein: CASSQGYRRAKNIQYF
CDR3 DNA: TGTGCCAGCAGCCAAGGGTACAGAAGAGCCAAAAACATTCAGTACTTC

J gene: TRBJ1-6
V gene: TRBV7-2
clone size: few
D gene: TRBD1
CDR3 protein: CASSGRTGRNSPLHF
CDR3 DNA: TGTGCCAGCAGCGGAAGGACAGGGCGGAATTCACCCCTCCACTTT

J gene: TRBJ2-3
V gene: TRBV5-1
clone size: NA
D gene: TRBD1
CDR3 protein: CASSGQGARTQYF
CDR3 DNA: TGCGCCAGCAGCGGACAGGGGGCGAGGACGCAGTATTTT

J gene: TRBJ2-3
V gene: TRBV7-6
clone size: NA
D gene: NA
CDR3 protein: CASSLRQSDADTQYF
CDR3 DNA: TGTGCCAGCAGCTTACGGCAGAGCGACGCAGATACGCAGTATTTT

J gene: TRBJ1-5
V gene: TRBV6-5
clone size: NA
D gene: NA
CDR3 protein: CASRQAGEGQPQHF
CDR3 DNA: TGTGCCAGCAGGCAAGCGGGAGAAGGGCAGCCCCAGCATTTT

J gene: TRBJ2-3
V gene: TRBV11-1
clone size: NA
D gene: NA
CDR3 protein: CASSLARGHTQYF
CDR3 DNA: TGTGCCAGCAGCTTAGCTCGGGGACATACGCAGTATTTT

J gene: TRBJ2-7
V gene: TRBV6-6
clone size: NA
D gene: NA
CDR3 protein: CASSYRLTYEQYF
CDR3 DNA: TGTGCCAGCAGTTACCGGCTTACCTACGAGCAGTACTTC

J gene: TRBJ1-2
V gene: TRBV20-1
clone size: NA
D gene: NA
CDR3 protein: CKLGGPYGYTF
CDR3 DNA: TGCAAGCTCGGGGGCCCCTATGGCTACACCTTC

J gene: TRBJ2-2
V gene: TRBV2
clone size: NA
D gene: NA
CDR3 protein: CATRRAVTGELFF
CDR3 DNA: TGTGCCACCAGAAGGGCAGTGACCGGGGAGCTGTTTTTT

J gene: TRBJ1-1
V gene: TRBV6-1
clone size: NA
D gene: NA
CDR3 protein: CASSDRGSLNTEAFF
CDR3 DNA: TGTGCCAGCAGTGACAGGGGAAGCTTGAACACTGAAGCTTTCTTT

J gene: TRBJ2-5
V gene: TRBV30
clone size: NA
D gene: NA
CDR3 protein: CAWGLIETQYF
CDR3 DNA: TGTGCCTGGGGCCTGATAGAGACCCAGTACTTC

J gene: TRBJ2-3
V gene: TRBV19
clone size: NA
D gene: NA
CDR3 protein: CASSSLGRAGTDTQYF
CDR3 DNA: TGTGCCAGTAGTAGCCTTGGGCGGGCAGGCACAGATACGCAGTATTTT

J gene: TRBJ1-6
V gene: TRBV6-1
clone size: NA
D gene: TRBD1
CDR3 protein: CASSGFPGQGESPLHF
CDR3 DNA: TGTGCCAGCAGTGGATTCCCGGGACAGGGGGAATCACCCCTCCACTTT

J gene: TRBJ2-1
V gene: TRBV5-4
clone size: NA
D gene: TRBD2
CDR3 protein: CASSSGTSGTYNEQFF
CDR3 DNA: TGTGCCAGCAGCTCAGGGACTAGCGGGACCTACAATGAGCAGTTCTTC

J gene: TRBJ2-3
V gene: TRBV7-8
clone size: NA
D gene: NA
CDR3 protein: CASSLPSGGTDTQYF
CDR3 DNA: TGTGCCAGCAGCTTACCCTCCGGGGGCACAGATACGCAGTATTTT

J gene: TRBJ1-2
V gene: TRBV2
clone size: once
D gene: NA
CDR3 protein: CASSITGMNYGYTF
CDR3 DNA: TGTGCCAGCAGTATAACAGGGATGAACTATGGCTACACCTTC

J gene: TRBJ2-5
V gene: TRBV7-9
clone size: once
D gene: NA
CDR3 protein: CASSQASGSYQETQYF
CDR3 DNA: TGTGCCAGCAGCCAAGCAAGCGGGTCTTACCAAGAGACCCAGTACTTC

J gene: TRBJ2-1
V gene: TRBV4-2
clone size: NA
D gene: TRBD2
CDR3 protein: CASSQDRGTSGHNEQFF
CDR3 DNA: TGTGCCAGCAGCCAAGATCGGGGGACTAGCGGTCACAATGAGCAGTTCTTC

J gene: TRBJ1-3
V gene: TRBV11-2
clone size: many
D gene: NA
CDR3 protein: CASSSLIAGTGNTIYF
CDR3 DNA: TGTGCCAGCAGCTCGCTTATTGCCGGGACAGGAAACACCATATATTTT

J gene: TRBJ1-1
V gene: TRBV9
clone size: few
D gene: NA
CDR3 protein: CASSPQPGRATEAFF
CDR3 DNA: TGTGCCAGCAGCCCCCAACCCGGCAGGGCCACTGAAGCTTTCTTT

J gene: TRBJ1-1
V gene: TRBV19
clone size: few
D gene: TRBD1
CDR3 protein: CASIQQGAMGTEAFF
CDR3 DNA: TGTGCCAGTATACAACAGGGGGCAATGGGGACTGAAGCTTTCTTT

J gene: TRBJ2-1
V gene: TRBV29-1
clone size: NA
D gene: NA
CDR3 protein: CSVGASQQFF
CDR3 DNA: TGCAGCGTTGGGGCAAGTCAGCAGTTCTTC

J gene: TRBJ1-3
V gene: TRBV4-1
clone size: NA
D gene: NA
CDR3 protein: CASSQDPVPGNTIYF
CDR3 DNA: TGCGCCAGCAGCCAAGATCCAGTCCCTGGAAACACCATATATTTT

J gene: TRBJ2-3
V gene: TRBV4-3
clone size: NA
D gene: TRBD2
CDR3 protein: CASSQGSGGADTDTQYF
CDR3 DNA: TGCGCCAGCAGCCAAGGTAGCGGGGGGGCCGACACAGATACGCAGTATTTT

J gene: TRBJ1-2
V gene: TRBV7-8
clone size: NA
D gene: TRBD1
CDR3 protein: CASSRRRDRIVGYTF
CDR3 DNA: TGTGCCAGCAGCCGACGCCGGGACAGGATAGTGGGCTACACCTTC

J gene: TRBJ1-5
V gene: TRBV12-3/TRBV12-4
clone size: once
D gene: NA
CDR3 protein: CASSLVPGTAQHF
CDR3 DNA: TGTGCCAGCAGTTTAGTACCAGGGACGGCCCAGCATTTT

J gene: TRBJ2-5
V gene: TRBV9
clone size: NA
D gene: TRBD2
CDR3 protein: CASSAGGETQYF
CDR3 DNA: TGTGCCAGCAGCGCGGGGGGAGAGACCCAGTACTTC